Following are 9 T cell receptor beta chains from one sample sequenced in a study of T cell repertoires in aging, cancer and after chemotherapy. Rearranged V-D-J TRB sequences were amplified with a mixed TRB-A/B primer pool. TCRdb reprocessed the multiplex PCR reads with MiXCR, giving one entry per CDR3 protein. The data hold 2,000 to 2,500 distinct CDR3 sequences, with around a third observed a single time. The template was genomic DNA from peripheral blood, not RNA. Material: blood. The receptors originated from a human donor in good health.

This clonotype appeared a few times. The genes are TRBV5-1 and TRBJ1-4; TRBD1 agrees at 7 bases. The CDR3 runs 14 residues. V lost 0 bases, J lost 7 bases, and 3 bases stayed unmatched. The germline gives CDR1 SGHRS, CDR2 YFSETQ. CDR3 DNA sequence: TGCGCCAGCAGCTTGGGCGGGACAGCTGAAAAACTGTTTTTT. Protein product: CASSLGGTAEKLFF.

This clonotype has more than one count but fewer than ten. The chain recombines TRBV5-6 with TRBJ2-7, with D possibly being TRBD2 (6 bases). Germline-derived CDR1 and CDR2 are SGHDT and YYEEEE. This CDR3 has 15 residues. V was cut by 4 bases and J by 3 bases, with 17 bases left in between. For the CDR3, the DNA is TGTGCCAGCAGCAGAAGGCGGGGTGCGTTCTACGAGCAGTACTTC. Its translation is CASSRRRGAFYEQYF.

As regards this clonotype: One end of the junction varies from germline; a read error may be responsible. V usage is TRBV12-3 or TRBV12-4 and J usage is TRBJ2-7; D is unclear. The CDR3 spans 13 residues. The CDR3 nucleotides read TGTGCCAGCAAAAAGGGCGGAACCTACGAGAAGTACTTC. This sequence encodes CASKKGGTYEKYF.

This sequence joins TRBV20-1 and TRBJ1-4, with 8 bases lining up with TRBD1. Per the germline V gene, CDR1 is DFQATT and CDR2 is SNEGSKA (reference sequence). CDR3 size: 16 residues. The trim removed 3 bases at V and 3 bases at J, leaving 9 bases unmatched. CDR3 nucleotide sequence: TGCAGTGCTAGGCCGACCGGGACAGGATCTAATGAAAAACTGTTTTTT. This encodes CSARPTGTGSNEKLFF.

The chain carries TRBV6-4 and TRBJ1-5; 7 positions agree with TRBD1. CDR3 length equals 14 residues. The junction had 10 bases not matched to a gene; V was cut back by 6 bases and J by 8 bases. Per germline, CDR1 MRHNA and CDR2 SNTAGT. In DNA form, the CDR3 reads TGTGCCAGCAGGTACAGGGGCGGTATTGAGCCCCAGCATTTT. It codes for CASRYRGGIEPQHF.

The chain employs TRBV6-2 or TRBV6-3 and TRBJ2-2, with TRBD2 matching over 8 bases. CDR3 size: 15 residues. The germline V gene encodes CDR1 MNHEY and CDR2 SVGEGT. J gave up 2 bases and V 7 bases, and 6 bases lay outside the gene matches. The CDR3 region has the DNA TGTGCCAGCACCTTAGCGGGAAGTAACACCGGGGAGCTGTTTTTT. As protein: CASTLAGSNTGELFF.

The chain joins TRBV19 to TRBJ1-2; TRBD1 is a possible D gene (6 bases). The V end lost 6 bases, the J end lost 2 bases, and 22 bases lay between the germline ends. The V gene's germline CDR1 is LNHDA and CDR2 SQIVND (reference sequence). CDR3 length: 17 residues. The CDR3 here is CASRRETGTLGNYGYTF. The CDR3 nucleotides read TGTGCCAGTAGGAGGGAGACAGGAACTCTTGGGAACTATGGCTACACCTTC.

This clonotype is judged medium-sized. The chain combines TRBV30 with TRBJ2-1; 10 bases fit TRBD2. V lost 0 bases to trimming and J lost 6 bases; unmatched junction nucleotides: 5. Germline CDR1 GTSNPN, CDR2 SVGIG (reference sequence). This CDR3 contains 15 residues. Here the CDR3 reads CAWSVWGLASNEQFF. CDR3 bases: TGTGCCTGGAGTGTTTGGGGACTAGCGTCCAATGAGCAGTTCTTC.

Judged by abundance, this clonotype is medium-sized. The chain couples TRBV6-2 or TRBV6-3 to TRBJ2-7; the D is unclear. The V and J ends lost 2 bases and 3 bases respectively, with 5 bases between them. The CDR3 has 12 residues. CDR1 MNHEY and CDR2 SVGEGT come from the germline V gene. Written as DNA, the CDR3 is TGTGCCAGCAGTTACGGGAACTACGAGCAGTACTTC. Its translation is CASSYGNYEQYF.